Below, 25 T cell receptor beta chains from the same sample are listed, as sequenced in a study of CD8 T cell repertoires and HIV-1 epitope variants. Profiling relied on immunoSEQ multiplex PCR, and the TCRdb table lists in-frame clones only, not all of them. The table lists 5,000 or so clones, around 63% of them singletons. These TCRs are of unknown antigen specificity. Specimen: cultured CD8+ T cells derived from PBMCs. The source is a male donor with HIV.

The J gene is TRBJ1-1, the V gene TRBV10-3; 8 nucleotides match TRBD1. The V gene end was trimmed by 2 bases and the J gene end by 3 bases; junction bases not matched to a gene: 2. The CDR3 is made up of 14 amino acids. Germline values: CDR1 ENHRY, CDR2 SYGVKD. The CDR3 DNA reads TGTGCCATCAGTGAGACAGGGGGGGACACTGAAGCTTTCTTT. Its protein is CAISETGGDTEAFF.

The chain is built from TRBV27 and TRBJ2-7; TRBD1 is a possible D gene (6 bases). Germline-derived CDR1 and CDR2 are MNHEY and SMNVEV (reference sequence). V lost 5 bases and J 1 base, leaving 15 bases between the germline ends. This CDR3 comprises 15 residues. CDR3 in DNA: TGTGCCAGCAGTCCCCCTGGGGGCGCGTCCTACGAGCAGTACTTC. This gives the protein CASSPPGGASYEQYF.

The chain is built from TRBV7-9 and TRBJ1-2; TRBD1 aligns across 7 bases. This CDR3 region has 15 residues. From germline, CDR1 is SEHNR and CDR2 FQNEAQ (reference sequence). Germline trimming cut 4 bases from V and 4 bases from J; bases unmatched to any gene: 9. In DNA, the CDR3 is TGTGCCAGCAGCTCACAAATGACAGGGATCTATGGCTACACCTTC. Translation gives CASSSQMTGIYGYTF. The full variable domain, with the rest looked up from reference TRBV7-9 and TRBJ1-2, is DTGVSQNPRHKITKRGQNVTFRCDPISEHNRLYWYRQTLGQGPEFLTYFQNEAQLEKSRLLSDRFSAERPKGSFSTLEIQRTEQGDSAMYLCASSSQMTGIYGYTFGSGTRLTVV.

This clone has a handful of counts. The chain employs TRBV18 and TRBJ2-7; D perhaps matches TRBD1 (6 bases). The length of the CDR3 is 16 residues. The germline CDR1 and CDR2 sequences are KGHSH and LQKENI. With 1 base removed from V and 2 bases from J, the gap between germline ends came to 15 bases. CDR3 DNA: TGTGCCAGCTCACCACAGTTTGGGCAGGGGCCCTACGAGCAGTACTTC. Its translation: CASSPQFGQGPYEQYF.

The chain carries TRBV29-1 and TRBJ1-3, with D uncertain. The CDR3 has 11 residues. Trimming took off 6 bases at V and 4 bases at J, with 7 bases between the two ends. Germline V gene sequence: CDR1 SQVTM, CDR2 ANQGSEA. CDR3 sequence (DNA): TGCAGCGTCGAACAGGGAAACACCATATATTTT. Encoded protein: CSVEQGNTIYF.

The rearrangement links TRBV2 to TRBJ2-5, with D possibly matching TRBD1 (6 bases). Germline CDR1 SNHLY, CDR2 FYNNEI. The V gene lost 3 bases and the J gene lost 7 bases, with 18 bases spanning the gap. The CDR3 contains 15 residues. CDR3 DNA sequence: TGTGCCAGCAGTGATCCGGACAGCGCTTGGGGGACCCAGTACTTC. This translates into CASSDPDSAWGTQYF.

This clone was recorded once. The V gene is TRBV5-1, the J gene TRBJ2-1, with 8 nucleotides matching TRBD2. From germline, CDR1 is SGHRS and CDR2 YFSETQ. The CDR3 sequence is 17 residues long. V lost 5 bases and J lost 7; bases outside the gene matches: 17. CDR3 coding DNA: TGCGCCAGCAGTTATTGGGACCCTTGGCGGGGGGATAATGAGCAGTTCTTC. As protein: CASSYWDPWRGDNEQFF.

The CDR3 is CASSSDLDTPGTQYF. For the CDR3, the DNA is TGTGCCAGCAGCTCAGACCTGGATACCCCGGGGACCCAGTACTTC. V usage is TRBV7-8 and J usage is TRBJ2-5; D not resolved. CDR1 and CDR2 from the germline V gene are SGHVS and FQNEAQ. Between the trimmed V and J ends, which lost 4 bases and 7 bases, there was a span of 19 bases. CDR3 length equals 15 residues.

This clone has only a few counts. The chain combines TRBV6-5 with TRBJ1-1; no reliable D call. CDR3 length equals 14 residues. V was clipped by 11 bases and J by 4 bases, with 20 bases between them. Per germline, CDR1 MNHEY and CDR2 SVGAGI. The CDR3 DNA sequence: TGTGCCCCCAGATCTGTGTCTTTGGGCACTGAAGCTTTCTTT. Translated, it gives CAPRSVSLGTEAFF.

V usage is TRBV7-9 and J usage is TRBJ2-7, with D possibly being TRBD2 (5 bases). V was cut by 0 bases and J by 0 bases, with 12 bases left in between. Germline assignment: CDR1 SEHNR and CDR2 FQNEAQ (reference sequence). The CDR3 is 16 residues long. The CDR3 is CASSLAGMTNSYEQYF. The CDR3 DNA reads as TGTGCCAGCAGCTTAGCGGGTATGACTAACTCCTACGAGCAGTACTTC.

The genes are TRBV27 and TRBJ2-1; tentatively, D is TRBD1 (5 bases). The CDR3 runs 16 residues. The ends were cut back, 0 bases at V and 2 bases at J, with 11 bases in the middle. Per the germline V gene, CDR1 is MNHEY and CDR2 is SMNVEV (reference sequence). The CDR3 reads CASSLSGQGPYNEQFF. CDR3 DNA: TGTGCCAGCAGTTTATCGGGCCAGGGCCCCTACAATGAGCAGTTCTTC.

This chain connects TRBV28 to TRBJ2-1; 10 bases line up with TRBD2. The CDR3 contains 14 residues. The germline V gene encodes CDR1 MDHEN and CDR2 SYDVKM. Germline trimming cut 6 bases from V and 8 bases from J; bases unmatched to any gene: 7. The CDR3 sequence is CASSRTGLADEQFF. The DNA for the CDR3 is TGTGCCAGCAGCCGGACCGGACTAGCGGATGAGCAGTTCTTC.

The V call is TRBV28, the J call TRBJ1-3, with a tentative D call TRBD1 (5 bases). The length of the CDR3 is 17 residues. V lost 4 bases and J lost 1, with 17 bases in between. The germline gives CDR1 MDHEN, CDR2 SYDVKM. CDR3 sequence (DNA): TGTGCCAGCAGTTCCCTCCACGGGGCAGCTTCTGGAAACACCATATATTTT. Amino acids: CASSSLHGAASGNTIYF. The full variable domain, in which reference TRBV28 and TRBJ1-3 provide the parts outside the CDR3, is DVKVTQSSRYLVKRTGEKVFLECVQDMDHENMFWYRQDPGLGLRLIYFSYDVKMKEKGDIPEGYSVSREKKERFSLILESASTNQTSMYLCASSSLHGAASGNTIYFGEGSWLTVV.

CDR3 bases: TGTGCCAGCAGCTTGGGACAGGGGCCCAATGAGCAGTTCTTC. The encoded protein is CASSLGQGPNEQFF. This chain connects TRBV7-2 to TRBJ2-1, with 10 bases identical to TRBD1. The CDR3 is 14 amino acids. The ends lost 3 bases at V and 6 bases at J; junction bases unmatched: 2. Germline CDR1 SGHTA, CDR2 FQGNSA.

The rearrangement links TRBV6-6 to TRBJ1-3, with D perhaps matching TRBD1 (6 bases). Trimming removed 6 bases from V and 4 bases from J, with 19 bases in between. CDR3 length equals 16 residues. Germline assignment: CDR1 MNHNY and CDR2 SVGAGI (reference sequence). The CDR3 nucleotides read TGTGCCAGCAGGGGGGACACGGGCTTGGGAGGAAACACCATATATTTT. Its protein product is CASRGDTGLGGNTIYF.

The rearrangement links TRBV27 to TRBJ1-1; D unresolved. Per germline, CDR1 MNHEY and CDR2 SMNVEV (reference sequence). V was clipped by 4 bases and J by 0 bases, with 6 bases between them. This CDR3 has 13 residues. CDR3 amino acids: CASSSSVNTEAFF. The CDR3 DNA reads TGTGCCAGCAGTTCCTCTGTGAACACTGAAGCTTTCTTT.

This chain links TRBV28 with TRBJ2-2, with TRBD1 matching over 9 bases. This CDR3 has 15 residues. V trimming: 6 bases; J trimming: 7 bases; junction bases outside the gene matches: 9. Germline V CDR1 and CDR2: MDHEN, SYDVKM. The CDR3 here is CASSLNRGPVGELFF. The CDR3 DNA is TGTGCCAGCAGCCTTAACAGGGGGCCGGTCGGGGAGCTGTTTTTT. The variable domain in full, with the rest retrieved from reference TRBV28 and TRBJ2-2, is DVKVTQSSRYLVKRTGEKVFLECVQDMDHENMFWYRQDPGLGLRLIYFSYDVKMKEKGDIPEGYSVSREKKERFSLILESASTNQTSMYLCASSLNRGPVGELFFGEGSRLTVL.

This sequence joins TRBV6-4 and TRBJ1-3; 7 bases align to TRBD1. The V gene's germline CDR1 is MRHNA and CDR2 SNTAGT. CDR3 length: 15 residues. With 5 bases clipped from V and 1 base from J, the junction kept 5 bases outside the gene matches. The CDR3, as DNA: TGTGCCAGCAGTAACAGGGGAATGTCTGGAAACACCATATATTTT. Translation: CASSNRGMSGNTIYF.

The J gene is TRBJ2-7, the V gene TRBV15, with TRBD1 matching over 12 bases. Germline CDR1 is LNHNV and CDR2 is YYDKDF (reference sequence). With 5 bases clipped from V and 4 bases from J, the junction kept 6 bases outside the gene matches. The CDR3 covers 15 residues. The CDR3: CATSPGTGGAYEQYF. The CDR3 coding sequence is TGTGCCACCAGCCCCGGGACAGGGGGCGCTTACGAGCAGTACTTC.

The V and J genes are TRBV2 and TRBJ2-3; a possible D gene is TRBD2 (6 bases). Germline values: CDR1 SNHLY, CDR2 FYNNEI. V was clipped by 4 bases and J by 6 bases, with 17 bases between them. This CDR3 has 15 residues. The CDR3 region is CASSGRGTAVDTQYF. DNA for the CDR3: TGTGCCAGCAGTGGACGGGGGACCGCGGTGGATACGCAGTATTTT.

This clone has only a few counts. V and J are TRBV28 and TRBJ1-2; D is unclear. Deletions cut 3 bases from V and 2 bases from J, with 7 bases between. The CDR3 loop spans 13 amino acids. The germline V gene encodes CDR1 MDHEN and CDR2 SYDVKM. The DNA for the CDR3 is TGTGCCAGCAGTTTTAGCACGAACTATGGCTACACCTTC. Protein product: CASSFSTNYGYTF.

This chain links TRBV5-6 with TRBJ1-2; 11 nucleotides align to TRBD1. V was pared by 4 bases and J by 7 bases, with 3 bases of the junction left unmatched. Germline lookup yields CDR1 SGHDT and CDR2 YYEEEE. This CDR3 comprises 13 residues. The CDR3 region is CASSPGTGGGYTF. The CDR3 DNA sequence: TGTGCCAGCAGCCCAGGGACAGGGGGTGGCTACACCTTC.

This clone was seen a few times. This chain joins TRBV29-1 and TRBJ2-1, with 10 bases identical to TRBD1. The V gene's germline CDR1 is SQVTM and CDR2 ANQGSEA. This CDR3 has 14 amino acids. Trimming at V came to 6 bases and at J to 7 bases, leaving 9 bases not matched to a gene. CDR3 amino acids: CSVMGGTGENEQFF. The CDR3, as DNA: TGCAGCGTCATGGGAGGGACAGGGGAGAATGAGCAGTTCTTC.

The chain joins TRBV7-9 to TRBJ2-6; 8 nucleotides align to TRBD1. Germline lookup yields CDR1 SEHNR and CDR2 FQNEAQ (reference sequence). The CDR3 covers 19 residues. V was pared by 4 bases and J by 0 bases, with 11 bases of the junction left unmatched. The CDR3 reads CASSSTGASLSSGANVLTF. The CDR3, as DNA: TGTGCCAGCAGCTCGACAGGGGCCTCACTGAGCTCTGGGGCCAACGTCCTGACTTTC.

The CDR3 DNA follows: TGTGCCAGCAGCTTAGCATTAGGGAGCCTCTACAATGAGCAGTTCTTC. It codes for CASSLALGSLYNEQFF. The chain combines TRBV7-9 with TRBJ2-1; TRBD2 is a possible D gene (5 bases). Trimming pared 0 bases from V and 3 bases from J, leaving 12 bases between. CDR3 size: 16 residues. Germline CDR1 reads SEHNR; CDR2 reads FQNEAQ (reference sequence).